This T cell receptor beta chain appears in the sequencing data of a study of blood T cell repertoires in COVID-19. Data came from immunoSEQ multiplex PCR; TCRdb stores just in-frame clones and leaves some out. In the table there are 45,000 to 55,000 clones, over 80% of which are singletons. Trimming cost V 0 bases and J 5 bases, with 14 bases left between them. Germline CDR1 is SGHVS and CDR2 is FQNEAQ. The CDR3 has 17 residues. This chain links TRBV7-8 with TRBJ1-6; D call uncertain. Sequencing was done on a sample of peripheral blood. The sequence was collected from a human donor in a cohort sampled during active COVID-19. The CDR3 coding sequence is TGTGCCAGCAGCTTAGCTAACGCGGAGAACAATAATTCACCCCTCCACTTT. It encodes CASSLANAENNNSPLHF.